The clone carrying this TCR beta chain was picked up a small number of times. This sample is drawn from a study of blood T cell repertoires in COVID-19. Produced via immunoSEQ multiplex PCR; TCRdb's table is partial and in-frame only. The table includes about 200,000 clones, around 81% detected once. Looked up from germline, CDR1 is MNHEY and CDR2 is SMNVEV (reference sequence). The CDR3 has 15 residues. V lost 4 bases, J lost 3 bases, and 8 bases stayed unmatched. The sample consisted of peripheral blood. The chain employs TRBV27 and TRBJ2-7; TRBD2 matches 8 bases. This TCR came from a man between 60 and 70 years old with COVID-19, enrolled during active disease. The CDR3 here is CASSSSGTSRYEQYF. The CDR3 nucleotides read TGTGCCAGCAGTTCTTCCGGGACTAGTCGCTACGAGCAGTACTTC.